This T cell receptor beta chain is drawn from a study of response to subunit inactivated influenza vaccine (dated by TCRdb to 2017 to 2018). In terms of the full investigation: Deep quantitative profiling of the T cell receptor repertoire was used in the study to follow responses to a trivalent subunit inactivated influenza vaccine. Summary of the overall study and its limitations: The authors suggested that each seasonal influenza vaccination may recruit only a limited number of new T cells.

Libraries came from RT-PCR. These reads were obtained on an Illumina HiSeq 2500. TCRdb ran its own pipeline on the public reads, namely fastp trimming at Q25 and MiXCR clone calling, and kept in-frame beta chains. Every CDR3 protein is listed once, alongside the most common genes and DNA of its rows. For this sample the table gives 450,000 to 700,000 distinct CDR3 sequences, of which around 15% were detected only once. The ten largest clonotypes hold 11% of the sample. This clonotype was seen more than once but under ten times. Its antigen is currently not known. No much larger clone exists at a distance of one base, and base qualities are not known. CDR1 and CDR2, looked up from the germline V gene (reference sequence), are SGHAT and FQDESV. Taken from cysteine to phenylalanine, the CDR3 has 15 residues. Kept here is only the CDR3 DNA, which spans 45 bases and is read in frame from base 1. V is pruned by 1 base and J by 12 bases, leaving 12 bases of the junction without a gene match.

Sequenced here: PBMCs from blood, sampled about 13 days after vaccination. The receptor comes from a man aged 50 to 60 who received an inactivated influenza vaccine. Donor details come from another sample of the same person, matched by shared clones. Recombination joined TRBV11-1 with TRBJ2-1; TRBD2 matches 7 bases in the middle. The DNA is TGTGCCAGCAGCTTAGTCGCTAGCGGCGGAGTAGTGCAGTTCTTC. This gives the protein CASSLVASGGVVQFF.